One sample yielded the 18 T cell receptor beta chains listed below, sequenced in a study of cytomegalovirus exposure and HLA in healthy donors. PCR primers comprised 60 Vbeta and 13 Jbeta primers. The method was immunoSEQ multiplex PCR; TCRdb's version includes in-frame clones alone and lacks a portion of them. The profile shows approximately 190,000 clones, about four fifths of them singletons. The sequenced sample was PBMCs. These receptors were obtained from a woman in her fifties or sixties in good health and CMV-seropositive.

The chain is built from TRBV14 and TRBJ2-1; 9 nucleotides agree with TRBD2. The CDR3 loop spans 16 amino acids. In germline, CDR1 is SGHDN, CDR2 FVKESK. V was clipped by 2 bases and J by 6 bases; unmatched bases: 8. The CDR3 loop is CASSQQPAGGPNEQFF. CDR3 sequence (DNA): TGTGCCAGCAGCCAACAACCCGCGGGGGGGCCCAATGAGCAGTTCTTC.

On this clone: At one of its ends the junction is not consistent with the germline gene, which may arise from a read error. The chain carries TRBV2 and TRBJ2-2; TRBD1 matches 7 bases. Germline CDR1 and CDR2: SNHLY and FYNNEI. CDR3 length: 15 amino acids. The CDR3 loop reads CASSPGQKNTGELFF. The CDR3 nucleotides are TGTGCCAGCAGCCCGGGACAGAAGAACACAGGGGAGCTGTTTTTT.

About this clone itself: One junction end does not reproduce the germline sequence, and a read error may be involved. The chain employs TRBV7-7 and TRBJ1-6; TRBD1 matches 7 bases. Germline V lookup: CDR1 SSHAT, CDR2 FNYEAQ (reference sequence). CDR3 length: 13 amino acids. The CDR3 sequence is CASSSQQGSPLHF. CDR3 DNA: TGTGCTAGCAGCTCGCAACAGGGGTCCCCCCTCCACTTT. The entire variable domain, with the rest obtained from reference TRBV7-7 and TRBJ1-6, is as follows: GAGVSQSPRYKVTKRGQDVTLRCDPISSHATLYWYQQALGQGPEFLTYFNYEAQPDKSGLPSDRFSAERPEGSISTLTIQRTEQRDSAMYRCASSSQQGSPLHFGNGTRLTVT.

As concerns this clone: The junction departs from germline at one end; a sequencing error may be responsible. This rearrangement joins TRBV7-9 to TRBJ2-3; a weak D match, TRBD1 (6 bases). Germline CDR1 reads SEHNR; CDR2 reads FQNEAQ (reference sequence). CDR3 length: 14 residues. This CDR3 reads CSSEQGQLTDTQYF. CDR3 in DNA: TGTTCCAGCGAACAGGGCCAACTCACAGATACGCAGTATTTT.

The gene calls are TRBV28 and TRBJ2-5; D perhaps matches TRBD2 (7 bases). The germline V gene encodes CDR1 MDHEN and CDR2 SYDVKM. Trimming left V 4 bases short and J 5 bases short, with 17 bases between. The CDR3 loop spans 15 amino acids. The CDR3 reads CASSSLMGGRETQYF. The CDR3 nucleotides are TGTGCCAGCAGTTCTCTGATGGGGGGGCGGGAGACCCAGTACTTC.

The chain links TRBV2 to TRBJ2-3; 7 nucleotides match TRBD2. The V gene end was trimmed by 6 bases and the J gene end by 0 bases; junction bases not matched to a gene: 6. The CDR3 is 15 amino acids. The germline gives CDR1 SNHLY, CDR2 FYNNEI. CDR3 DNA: TGTGCCAGCAGCTCCAGCGGGGACAGCACAGATACGCAGTATTTT. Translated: CASSSSGDSTDTQYF.

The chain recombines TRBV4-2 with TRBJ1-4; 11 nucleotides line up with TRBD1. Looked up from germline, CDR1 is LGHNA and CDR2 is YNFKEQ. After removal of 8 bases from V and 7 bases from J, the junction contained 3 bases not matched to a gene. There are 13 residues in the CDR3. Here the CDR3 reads CASGDRGIEKLFF. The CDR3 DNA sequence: TGTGCCAGCGGGGACAGGGGGATTGAAAAACTGTTTTTT.

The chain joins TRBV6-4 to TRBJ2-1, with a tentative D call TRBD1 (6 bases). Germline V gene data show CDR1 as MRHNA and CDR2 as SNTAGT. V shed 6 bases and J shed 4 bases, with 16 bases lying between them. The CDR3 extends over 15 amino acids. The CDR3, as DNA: TGTGCCAGCAGGAAGGATGGGGGCGGGTACAATGAGCAGTTCTTC. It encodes CASRKDGGGYNEQFF.

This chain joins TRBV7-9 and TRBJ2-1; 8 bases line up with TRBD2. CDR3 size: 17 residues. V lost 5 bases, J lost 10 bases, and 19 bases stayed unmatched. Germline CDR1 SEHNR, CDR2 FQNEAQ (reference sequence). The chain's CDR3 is CASSPATGTRDWEEQFF. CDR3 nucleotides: TGTGCCAGCAGCCCCGCCACCGGGACTAGGGATTGGGAAGAGCAGTTCTTC.

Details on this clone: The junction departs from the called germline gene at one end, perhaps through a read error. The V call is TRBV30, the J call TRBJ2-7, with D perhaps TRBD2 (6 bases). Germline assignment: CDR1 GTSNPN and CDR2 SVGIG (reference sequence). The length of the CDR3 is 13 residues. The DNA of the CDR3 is TGTGCGTGGAGTCTCGGGGGCTCCTACGAGCAGTACTTC. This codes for CAWSLGGSYEQYF. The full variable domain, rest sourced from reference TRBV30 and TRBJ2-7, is SQTIHQWPATLVQPVGSPLSLECTVEGTSNPNLYWYRQAAGRGLQLLFYSVGIGQISSEVPQNLSASRPQDRQFILSSKKLLLSDSGFYLCAWSLGGSYEQYFGPGTRLTVT.

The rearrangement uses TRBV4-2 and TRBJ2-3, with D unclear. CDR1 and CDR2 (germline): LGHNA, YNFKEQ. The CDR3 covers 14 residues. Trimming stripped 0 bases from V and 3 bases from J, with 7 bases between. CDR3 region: CASSQDPKTDTQYF. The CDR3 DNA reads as TGTGCCAGCAGCCAAGACCCTAAAACAGATACGCAGTATTTT.

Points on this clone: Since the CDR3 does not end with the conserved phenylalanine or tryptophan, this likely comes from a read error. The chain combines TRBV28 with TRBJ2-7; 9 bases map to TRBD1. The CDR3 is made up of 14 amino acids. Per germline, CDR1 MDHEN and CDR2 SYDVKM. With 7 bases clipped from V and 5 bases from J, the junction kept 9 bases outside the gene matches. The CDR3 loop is CASTPQGAFDEQYL. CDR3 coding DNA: TGTGCCAGCACTCCACAGGGGGCGTTCGACGAGCAGTACCTC.

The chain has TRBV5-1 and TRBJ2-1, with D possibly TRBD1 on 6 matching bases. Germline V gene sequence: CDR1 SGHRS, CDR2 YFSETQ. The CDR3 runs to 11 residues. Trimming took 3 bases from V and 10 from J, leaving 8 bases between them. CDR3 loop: CASSSDSEQFF. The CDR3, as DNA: TGCGCCAGCAGCTCGGACAGCGAGCAGTTCTTC.

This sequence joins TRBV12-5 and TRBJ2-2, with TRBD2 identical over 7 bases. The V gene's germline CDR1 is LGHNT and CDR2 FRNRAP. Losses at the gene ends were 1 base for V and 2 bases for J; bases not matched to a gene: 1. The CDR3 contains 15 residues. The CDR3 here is CASGLGGGNTGELFF. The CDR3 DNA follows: TGTGCTAGTGGTTTGGGCGGGGGAAACACCGGGGAGCTGTTTTTT.

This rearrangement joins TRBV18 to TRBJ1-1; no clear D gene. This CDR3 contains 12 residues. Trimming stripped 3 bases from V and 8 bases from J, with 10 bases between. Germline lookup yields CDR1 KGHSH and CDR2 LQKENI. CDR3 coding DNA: TGTGCCAGCTCACCCAGAGCGGAAGAAGCTTTCTTT. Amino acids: CASSPRAEEAFF.

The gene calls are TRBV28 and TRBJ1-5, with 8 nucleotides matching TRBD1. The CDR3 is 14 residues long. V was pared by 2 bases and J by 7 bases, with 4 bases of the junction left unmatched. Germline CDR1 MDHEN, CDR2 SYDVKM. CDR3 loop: CASSLAGGAQPQHF. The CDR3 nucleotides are TGTGCCAGCAGTTTAGCAGGGGGCGCACAGCCCCAGCATTTT.

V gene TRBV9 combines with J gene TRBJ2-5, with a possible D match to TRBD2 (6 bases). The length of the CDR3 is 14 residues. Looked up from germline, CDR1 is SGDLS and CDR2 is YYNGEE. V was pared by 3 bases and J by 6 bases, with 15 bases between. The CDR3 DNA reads TGTGCCAGCAGCGGGGGGGTGGGGATTCAGACCCAGTACTTC. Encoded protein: CASSGGVGIQTQYF.

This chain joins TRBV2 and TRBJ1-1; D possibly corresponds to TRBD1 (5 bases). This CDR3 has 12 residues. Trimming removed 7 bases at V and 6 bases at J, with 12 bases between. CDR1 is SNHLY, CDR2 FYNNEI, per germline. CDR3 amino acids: CASIEGGAEAFF. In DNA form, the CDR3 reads TGTGCCAGCATCGAGGGAGGGGCTGAAGCTTTCTTT.